This T cell receptor beta chain was retrieved from a study of control samples from healthy donors and cancer patients. This clone was recorded a few times. Between the trimmed V and J ends, which lost 3 bases and 6 bases, there was a span of 15 bases. CDR3 length equals 14 residues. Germline V gives CDR1 SGDLS, CDR2 YYNGEE. The method was immunoSEQ multiplex PCR; TCRdb's version includes in-frame clones alone and lacks a portion of them. The sample yields tens of thousands of clones, approximately 89% seen once. The sequenced sample consisted of blood. V and J are TRBV9 and TRBJ1-1; D ambiguous. The receptor was isolated from a man aged 45-65 years in good health. The CDR3: CASSAWGDDAEAFF. In DNA, the CDR3 is TGTGCCAGCAGCGCGTGGGGTGATGATGCTGAAGCTTTCTTT.